The TCR beta chain described here comes from a study of CD8 T cells in Susac syndrome. Sequencing of TCR beta covered CD8+ and CD4+ T cells obtained from blood. It was with random hexamers that roughly 0.5 to 1 ug RNA was reverse transcribed. Amplification of TCR beta CDR3 used immunoSEQ multiplex PCR across 54 Vbeta and 13 Jbeta. TCRdb reprocessed the immunoSEQ multiplex PCR reads via MiXCR and lists one record per CDR3 protein. Of about 190,000 distinct CDR3 sequences listed, roughly 92% are singletons. Germline assignment: CDR1 SEHNR and CDR2 FQNEAQ (reference sequence). V gave up 6 bases and J gave up 6 bases, with 14 bases separating them. The CDR3 extends over 14 amino acids. Study-wide results and limits: It was acknowledged in the study that the number of individuals who were included in its TCR sequencing and HLA analysis was relatively small.

Concerning this clonotype itself: The antigen is undetermined.

The genes are TRBV7-9 and TRBJ2-2; D not resolved. The clonotype comes from a human donor in good health. The sample comprised CD4+ T cells from PBMCs. CDR3 region: CASRFNLESGELFF. CDR3 nucleotides: TGTGCCAGCAGATTCAACCTCGAATCCGGGGAGCTGTTTTTT.